These T cell receptor beta chains were read from a single sample in a study of blood T cells in healthy people across ages. TCRdb re-derived calls from the 5' RACE reads in MiXCR, one entry per CDR3 protein. The sample lists under 700,000 distinct CDR3 sequences; less than 25% were seen once. This same sample was also part of a study on T cells of mothers and their children.

Material: blood. Receptor source: a boy aged 10-17 years in good health. Each CDR3 is given with its conserved first and last residue. Fields, in order: clone size, D gene, J gene, V gene, CDR3 protein, CDR3 DNA. A D gene is named only where the DNA matches it firmly. Clone size is stated in some rows and not others, as once, few, many or a class when expanded.

few	NA	TRBJ2-4	TRBV12-3/TRBV12-4	CASNDREGGLNIQYF	TGTGCCAGCAATGACAGGGAGGGCGGATTAAACATTCAGTACTTC
few	NA	TRBJ2-5	TRBV20-1	CSATAPAQETQYF	TGCAGTGCCACCGCGCCGGCTCAAGAGACCCAGTACTTC
once	TRBD2	TRBJ2-7	TRBV7-2	CASSLDTGTSGVKQYF	TGTGCCAGCAGCTTGGATACCGGGACTAGCGGGGTCAAGCAGTACTTC
many	NA	TRBJ1-4	TRBV20-1	CSAKLELATNEKLFF	TGCAGTGCTAAACTGGAGTTAGCAACTAATGAAAAACTGTTTTTT
few	NA	TRBJ2-1	TRBV12-3/TRBV12-4	CASSPPIGLASYNEQFF	TGTGCCAGCAGCCCTCCCATCGGGCTAGCTTCTTACAATGAGCAGTTCTTC
few	TRBD1	TRBJ2-7	TRBV4-3	CASSQDFQGAVYEQYF	TGCGCCAGCAGCCAAGATTTTCAGGGGGCCGTCTACGAGCAGTACTTC
few	NA	TRBJ1-2	TRBV7-9	CASVWGGTNYGYTF	TGTGCCAGCGTTTGGGGGGGGACAAACTATGGCTACACCTTC
NA	NA	TRBJ1-2	TRBV5-1	CASSVTTEDYGYTF	TGCGCCAGCAGCGTTACGACAGAAGACTATGGCTACACCTTC
NA	TRBD1	TRBJ1-1	TRBV19	CASWNRGENTEAFF	TGTGCCAGTTGGAACAGGGGGGAGAACACTGAAGCTTTCTTT
NA	NA	TRBJ2-3	TRBV20-1	CSARTGGGRVDTQYF	TGCAGTGCTAGGACCGGAGGGGGGCGCGTAGATACGCAGTATTTT
NA	NA	TRBJ2-7	TRBV27	CASSFSRIPGKEQYF	TGTGCCAGCAGTTTTTCGCGGATCCCGGGGAAAGAGCAGTACTTC
NA	NA	TRBJ1-2	TRBV28	CAIQKPNYGYTF	TGTGCCATTCAGAAACCTAACTATGGCTACACCTTC
few	NA	TRBJ2-4	TRBV7-2	CASSLEKGLAKNIQYF	TGTGCCAGCAGCTTAGAAAAGGGCCTAGCCAAAAACATTCAGTACTTC
many	TRBD1	TRBJ1-4	TRBV10-3	CAISGQGANEKLFF	TGTGCCATCAGTGGACAGGGGGCTAATGAAAAACTGTTTTTT
few	NA	TRBJ2-5	TRBV7-9	CASSNTKETQYF	TGTGCCAGCAGCAATACGAAAGAGACCCAGTACTTC
many	NA	TRBJ2-1	TRBV7-2	CASSLHEQQFF	TGTGCCAGCAGCTTGCACGAGCAGCAGTTCTTC
few	TRBD2	TRBJ2-7	TRBV7-9	CASSPQTSGGQSYEQYF	TGTGCCAGCAGCCCCCAGACTAGCGGGGGCCAGTCCTACGAGCAGTACTTC
few	NA	TRBJ2-7	TRBV27	CASSPVDVAYEQYF	TGTGCCAGCAGCCCGGTGGATGTGGCCTACGAGCAGTACTTC
NA	TRBD1	TRBJ2-7	TRBV20-1	CSATRTGVPWEQYF	TGCAGTGCTACCCGGACAGGGGTCCCATGGGAGCAGTACTTC
NA	NA	TRBJ1-1	TRBV29-1	CSVQGMNTEAFF	TGCAGCGTTCAGGGGATGAACACTGAAGCTTTCTTT
many	NA	TRBJ2-7	TRBV29-1	CSVEQGGSYEQYF	TGCAGCGTTGAACAGGGGGGCTCCTACGAGCAGTACTTC
NA	TRBD2	TRBJ2-1	TRBV27	CASSPPPGTSPYNEQFF	TGTGCCAGCAGTCCCCCTCCCGGGACTAGCCCCTACAATGAGCAGTTCTTC
few	NA	TRBJ1-5	TRBV6-5	CASSWGEGQPQHF	TGTGCCAGCAGTTGGGGGGAAGGTCAGCCCCAGCATTTT
many	NA	TRBJ2-4	TRBV6-5	CASSYSTENIQYF	TGTGCCAGCAGTTACTCGACGGAAAACATTCAGTACTTC
few	NA	TRBJ2-3	TRBV4-3	CASSQDAFTDTQYF	TGCGCCAGCAGCCAAGATGCCTTCACAGATACGCAGTATTTT
NA	NA	TRBJ1-4	TRBV10-3	CAISETDSLEEKLFF	TGTGCCATCAGTGAGACGGACAGTTTGGAGGAAAAACTGTTTTTT